The 22 T cell receptor beta chains below were found in one sample sequenced in a study of Ad26.COV2.S vaccination and SARS-CoV-2 variants. Treatment indicated: approximately 18 received Ad26.COV2.S at low or high dose, single or two shots; several received placebo; per-sample allocation not given. The study sampled participants on day 63 after the first vaccine or placebo injection. Method: immunoSEQ multiplex PCR; TCRdb's copy keeps in-frame clones and lacks some. The table shows more than 400,000 clones, with around 92% occurring only once. The sample in question was peripheral blood, obtained in a trial of Ad26.COV2.S vaccine versus placebo. The receptors originated from a person aged 18-60 years who received the Ad26.COV2.S COVID-19 vaccine or a placebo.

The chain links TRBV7-2 to TRBJ2-7; 8 bases agree with TRBD2. The CDR3 has 15 residues. The V and J ends lost 2 bases and 6 bases, in that order; junction bases with no gene match: 9. In germline, CDR1 is SGHTA, CDR2 FQGNSA. For the CDR3, the DNA is TGTGCCAGCAGCTTACTCCCGGGGGGGCCGGGCGAGCAGTACTTC. Protein product: CASSLLPGGPGEQYF.

The CDR3 sequence is CASSIGSYEQYF. CDR3 sequence (DNA): TGTGCCAGCAGCATCGGATCATACGAGCAGTACTTC. The V call is TRBV14, the J call TRBJ2-7; D call uncertain. CDR3 size: 12 residues. V lost 5 bases, J lost 4 bases, and 9 bases lay in between. Germline V gene data show CDR1 as SGHDN and CDR2 as FVKESK.

J is TRBJ1-1 and V is TRBV6-5; tentative D call: TRBD1 (5 bases). The V end lost 8 bases, the J end lost 1 base, and 14 bases lay between the germline ends. The germline CDR1 and CDR2 sequences are MNHEY and SVGAGI. This CDR3 spans 14 amino acids. The CDR3 sequence is CASRQPSGNTEAFF. In DNA form, the CDR3 reads TGTGCCAGCCGACAGCCCTCGGGGAACACTGAAGCTTTCTTT.

The rearrangement joins TRBV6-5 to TRBJ2-4; TRBD2 might be the D (6 bases). V lost 5 bases, J lost 9 bases, and 17 bases lay in between. CDR3 size: 14 residues. Germline loops: CDR1 MNHEY, CDR2 SVGAGI. Written as DNA, the CDR3 is TGTGCCAGCAGTAACCAGGGAGGCCGGGGCATTCAGTACTTC. Amino acid sequence: CASSNQGGRGIQYF.

The V call is TRBV7-2, the J call TRBJ2-5; D remains unclear. Per the germline V gene, CDR1 is SGHTA and CDR2 is FQGNSA. This CDR3 contains 14 residues. Trimming pared 5 bases from V and 0 bases from J, leaving 10 bases between. CDR3 sequence (DNA): TGTGCCAGCAGCCGGTTAATGTACCAAGAGACCCAGTACTTC. Its translation is CASSRLMYQETQYF.

The chain combines TRBV18 with TRBJ1-1; D unresolved. Per germline, CDR1 KGHSH and CDR2 LQKENI. V dropped 3 bases and J dropped 1 base, with 9 bases sitting between them. The CDR3 length is 14 residues. As DNA, the CDR3 is TGTGCCAGCTCACCCGCCCTTGGGAACACTGAAGCTTTCTTT. Amino acids: CASSPALGNTEAFF. The full variable domain, its missing parts supplied by reference TRBV18 and TRBJ1-1, is NAGVMQNPRHLVRRRGQEARLRCSPMKGHSHVYWYRQLPEEGLKFMVYLQKENIIDESGMPKERFSAEFPKEGPSILRIQQVVRGDSAAYFCASSPALGNTEAFFGQGTRLTVV.

This rearrangement joins TRBV24-1 to TRBJ1-3; maybe TRBD1 (6 bases). V was cut by 8 bases and J by 0 bases, with 22 bases left in between. The CDR3 is made up of 18 amino acids. Looked up from germline, CDR1 is KGHDR and CDR2 is SFDVKD. For the CDR3, the DNA is TGTGCCACCACAGGGAGGTGGGGGACAAGCATCTCTGGAAACACCATATATTTT. Translation gives CATTGRWGTSISGNTIYF.

The chain links TRBV30 to TRBJ1-2; D remains ambiguous. CDR1 is GTSNPN, CDR2 SVGIG, per germline (reference sequence). Trimming took off 3 bases at V and 8 bases at J, with 7 bases between the two ends. The CDR3 extends over 10 amino acids. The CDR3, as DNA: TGTGCCTGGAGGGAAGCGGGCTACACCTTC. Its translation is CAWREAGYTF. Full variable domain (rest looked up from reference TRBV30 and TRBJ1-2): SQTIHQWPATLVQPVGSPLSLECTVEGTSNPNLYWYRQAAGRGLQLLFYSVGIGQISSEVPQNLSASRPQDRQFILSSKKLLLSDSGFYLCAWREAGYTFGSGTRLTVV.

Only one count was recorded for this clone. The CDR3, as DNA: TGTGCCAGTAGTAGAGCGGGGTCCTCCTACGAGCAGTACTTC. This encodes CASSRAGSSYEQYF. This chain joins TRBV19 and TRBJ2-7, with 7 bases matching TRBD2. The CDR3 length is 14 residues. Trimming cost V 4 bases and J 0 bases; bases outside gene matches: 3. CDR1 is LNHDA and CDR2 is SQIVND in the germline V gene (reference sequence).

The chain links TRBV6-1 to TRBJ1-2; D call uncertain. Germline-derived CDR1 and CDR2 are MNHNS and SASEGT. V lost 3 bases and J lost 3, with 5 bases in between. There are 12 residues in the CDR3. CDR3 in amino acids: CASSDAYYGYTF. CDR3 sequence (DNA): TGTGCCAGCAGTGATGCTTACTATGGCTACACCTTC.

The V and J genes are TRBV4-3 and TRBJ1-1; the D is unclear. This CDR3 is 15 amino acids long. Germline V gene data show CDR1 as LGHNA and CDR2 as YSLEER. V lost 0 bases to trimming and J lost 1 base, with 9 bases between them. CDR3 region: CASSQEGGRNTEAFF. CDR3 nucleotides: TGCGCCAGCAGCCAAGAGGGTGGCAGGAACACTGAAGCTTTCTTT.

V is TRBV6-6 and J is TRBJ1-2, with D tentatively TRBD1 (5 bases). V was trimmed by 3 bases and J by 2 bases, leaving 7 bases between them. The germline gives CDR1 MNHNY, CDR2 SVGAGI (reference sequence). This CDR3 is built from 13 residues. CDR3 coding DNA: TGTGCCAGCAGTTATACAGGAAACTATGGCTACACCTTC. It translates to CASSYTGNYGYTF.

The chain recombines TRBV30 with TRBJ2-7, with D possibly being TRBD2 (6 bases). The CDR3 extends over 14 amino acids. The germline V gene encodes CDR1 GTSNPN and CDR2 SVGIG (reference sequence). The V and J ends lost 0 bases and 5 bases respectively, with 14 bases between them. The CDR3 is CAWSVGLHWDEQYF. DNA for the CDR3: TGTGCCTGGAGTGTGGGACTCCATTGGGACGAGCAGTACTTC.

This clone was detected once. This rearrangement joins TRBV7-6 to TRBJ2-3; 7 nucleotides agree with TRBD1. The CDR3 is 13 amino acids. J was trimmed by 6 bases and V by 5 bases; bases with no gene match: 5. Germline V gene sequence: CDR1 SGHVS, CDR2 FNYEAQ. CDR3 DNA: TGTGCCAGCAGCCTTGGACAGGCGGATACGCAGTATTTT. Translating it yields CASSLGQADTQYF.

This clone has only one observation. The chain uses TRBV6-6 and TRBJ1-2; D uncertain. V lost 0 bases, J lost 1 base, and 6 bases lay in between. Germline loops: CDR1 MNHNY, CDR2 SVGAGI (reference sequence). This CDR3 has 14 amino acids. DNA of the CDR3: TGTGCCAGCAGTTACTCGTCCGTTAACTATGGCTACACCTTC. Its translation: CASSYSSVNYGYTF.

The table lists this clone with a few counts. This chain uses TRBV5-8 with TRBJ2-7; 11 bases map to TRBD2. The CDR3 length is 15 residues. Trimming removed 4 bases from V and 4 bases from J; junction bases left unmatched: 7. CDR1 and CDR2 (germline): SGHTS, YDEGEE. As DNA, the CDR3 is TGTGCCAGCAGCCGTGGGGCTAGCGGGGGGTACGAGCAGTACTTC. Protein product: CASSRGASGGYEQYF.

V gene TRBV6-2 or TRBV6-3 combines with J gene TRBJ1-1, with 8 bases that match TRBD1. Germline CDR1 MNHEY, CDR2 SVGEGT. The CDR3 runs 13 residues. With V trimmed by 5 bases and J by 7 bases, 6 bases remained unmatched. The CDR3 reads CASSTQGALEAFF. The CDR3 DNA follows: TGTGCCAGCAGTACCCAGGGGGCTCTTGAAGCTTTCTTT.

The chain uses TRBV4-3 and TRBJ2-5; TRBD1 matches at 10 bases. With 1 base clipped from V and 0 bases from J, the junction kept 2 bases outside the gene matches. CDR1 is LGHNA, CDR2 YSLEER, per germline. The CDR3 totals 16 residues. CDR3 sequence reads: CASSQGDRGYQETQYF. The CDR3, as DNA: TGCGCCAGCAGCCAAGGGGACAGGGGATACCAAGAGACCCAGTACTTC.

CDR3 sequence (DNA): TGTGCCAGCAGCCAGGTCCAGGGTGCAGCTTTGTACCAAGAGACCCAGTACTTC. Protein product: CASSQVQGAALYQETQYF. The V call is TRBV3-1 (or the pseudogene TRBV3-2), the J call TRBJ2-5; weak D call: TRBD1 (5 bases). Trimming took 3 bases from V and 0 from J, leaving 20 bases between them. Germline-derived CDR1 and CDR2 are LGHDT and YNNKEL (reference sequence). The CDR3 runs 18 residues.

The CDR3 sequence is CASTQLSYEQYF. In nucleotides, the CDR3 is TGTGCCAGCACACAGCTATCCTACGAGCAGTACTTC. The rearrangement uses TRBV2 and TRBJ2-7; D is ambiguous. This CDR3 spans 12 amino acids. Per germline, CDR1 SNHLY and CDR2 FYNNEI. Deletions cut 7 bases from V and 1 base from J, with 8 bases between.

This chain joins TRBV21-1 and TRBJ2-3. TRBV21-1 is listed as a pseudogene. The CDR3 totals 16 residues. This CDR3 is CASSGHSGGMGDTQYF. The CDR3 DNA reads as TGTGCCAGCAGCGGACACAGTGGGGGAATGGGAGATACGCAGTATTTT.

This sequence joins TRBV6-5 and TRBJ2-6, with no clear D. Germline V CDR1 and CDR2: MNHEY, SVGAGI. The V end was cut by 0 bases, the J end by 2 bases, with 8 bases between. This CDR3 has 16 residues. CDR3 amino acids: CASSYSLRTGANVLTF. DNA of the CDR3: TGTGCCAGCAGTTACTCGTTACGGACTGGGGCCAACGTCCTGACTTTC.